Presented here are 18 T cell receptor beta chains from one specimen sequenced in a study of metastatic and nonmetastatic thyroid tumors (dated by TCRdb to 2020 to 2021). The library was obtained by PCR. The listed sequencing device is Illumina HiSeq 4000. TCRdb reran the public reads through fastp at Q25 and MiXCR, keeping productive beta chains. The sample has roughly 40,000 clones on record, 9% to 14% of them singletons. 9% of the sample is in the top ten clones. No treatment had been received by any patient before thyroid surgery. Sample: blood. The receptors were sampled from a male donor with papillary thyroid cancer or a benign thyroid nodule (not recorded which). Some clones in this sample may be carry-over from other donors' samples.

At least ten counts were recorded for this clone. The J gene is TRBJ2-3, the V gene TRBV6-1; D unresolved. CDR1 is MNHNS and CDR2 is SASEGT in the germline V gene. This CDR3 region has 13 residues. V was clipped by 6 bases and J by 2 bases, with 9 bases between them. In DNA form, the CDR3 reads TGTGCCAGCAGCAATAAGCCCACAGATACGCAGTATTTT. Protein: CASSNKPTDTQYF.

In this sample, this clone turned up many times. This rearrangement joins TRBV6-5 to TRBJ2-1; D is unclear. The CDR3 contains 13 residues. V lost 2 bases and J lost 6, with 8 bases in between. CDR1 is MNHEY, CDR2 SVGAGI, per germline. The CDR3 DNA reads as TGTGCCAGCAGTTACCCCCCCCCCAATGAGCAGTTCTTC. This encodes CASSYPPPNEQFF.

This clone appeared a few times. The chain has TRBV18 and TRBJ2-7; D is undetermined. CDR1 is KGHSH, CDR2 LQKENI, per germline. The CDR3 loop spans 14 amino acids. The V and J ends lost 0 bases and 2 bases respectively, with 8 bases between them. CDR3 region: CASSPPSQPYEQYF. The CDR3, as DNA: TGTGCCAGCTCACCACCTTCACAGCCCTACGAGCAGTACTTC.

This clone appeared a few times. Possible read error: a much larger clone is one base away. Other DNA variants within this sample encode the same CDR3. The chain couples TRBV27 to TRBJ1-1; weak D call: TRBD1 (5 bases). Trimming shortened V by 9 bases and J by 7 bases, and 18 bases separated the two germline ends. This CDR3 has 13 amino acids. Germline V gives CDR1 MNHEY, CDR2 SMNVEV (reference sequence). The CDR3 sequence: CASTDSLRGEAFF. The DNA for the CDR3 is TGTGCCAGTACTGACAGCCTCCGGGGTGAAGCTTTCTTT.

V is TRBV7-9 and J is TRBJ2-5; TRBD2 might be the D (5 bases). V shed 1 base and J shed 4 bases, with 10 bases lying between them. The germline CDR1 and CDR2 sequences are SEHNR and FQNEAQ (reference sequence). The CDR3 is made up of 14 amino acids. The CDR3 DNA is TGTGCCAGCAGCTTAGGTCTAGCATCAGAGACCCAGTACTTC. The encoded protein is CASSLGLASETQYF. Full variable domain (missing parts from reference TRBV7-9 and TRBJ2-5): DTGVSQNPRHKITKRGQNVTFRCDPISEHNRLYWYRQTLGQGPEFLTYFQNEAQLEKSRLLSDRFSAERPKGSFSTLEIQRTEQGDSAMYLCASSLGLASETQYFGPGTRLLVL.

This clone occurred many times. V gene TRBV12-3 or TRBV12-4 combines with J gene TRBJ2-6; D unclear. The V gene lost 3 bases and the J gene lost 3 bases, with 9 bases spanning the gap. The CDR3 sequence is 15 residues long. CDR3 sequence: CASSFEFGGANVLTF. In nucleotides, the CDR3 is TGTGCCAGCAGTTTTGAGTTTGGTGGGGCCAACGTCCTGACTTTC.

Many counts were recorded for this clone. The chain links TRBV9 to TRBJ2-3; D perhaps matches TRBD2 (6 bases). This CDR3 is 15 amino acids long. Germline lookup yields CDR1 SGDLS and CDR2 YYNGEE. V lost 0 bases to trimming and J lost 0 bases, with 8 bases between them. DNA for the CDR3: TGTGCCAGCAGCGTAGGGGCGGGAAGCACAGATACGCAGTATTTT. Translated, it gives CASSVGAGSTDTQYF.

This clone was seen at least ten times. The chain is built from TRBV10-3 and TRBJ1-5; maybe TRBD1 (6 bases). Germline V gives CDR1 ENHRY, CDR2 SYGVKD. V lost 8 bases, J lost 2 bases, and 19 bases lay in between. The CDR3 consists of 16 residues. The CDR3 DNA sequence: TGTGCCATCTCTGCAACGGACAGTAGGGGCAATCAGCCCCAGCATTTT. Translating gives CAISATDSRGNQPQHF.

At least ten counts were recorded for this clone. V is TRBV27 and J is TRBJ1-1; 7 bases line up with TRBD1. CDR1 and CDR2 (germline): MNHEY, SMNVEV (reference sequence). V shed 5 bases, J shed 1 base, and the junction held 10 bases outside the gene matches. There are 16 residues in the CDR3. CDR3 bases: TGTGCCAGCAGTCCCTTACTACAGGGGTGGAACACTGAAGCTTTCTTT. It yields the protein CASSPLLQGWNTEAFF.

In its sample, this clone was seen many times. The chain links TRBV5-6 to TRBJ2-7; D unclear. The CDR3 loop spans 14 amino acids. Germline V gives CDR1 SGHDT, CDR2 YYEEEE. Trimming took 4 bases from V and 4 from J, leaving 15 bases between them. CDR3 amino acids: CASSSLELLYEQYF. DNA for the CDR3: TGTGCCAGCAGCAGTCTCGAGCTCCTTTACGAGCAGTACTTC.

This clone was picked up many times. This chain uses TRBV11-2 with TRBJ2-2, with TRBD2 identical over 8 bases. CDR3 size: 16 residues. Germline lookup yields CDR1 SGHAT and CDR2 FQNNGV. The junction had 7 bases not matched to a gene; V was cut back by 5 bases and J by 2 bases. This CDR3 is CASSPTLAANTGELFF. CDR3 nucleotides: TGTGCCAGCAGCCCCACACTAGCGGCCAACACCGGGGAGCTGTTTTTT. Variable domain in full (rest from reference TRBV11-2 and TRBJ2-2): EAGVAQSPRYKIIEKRQSVAFWCNPISGHATLYWYQQILGQGPKLLIQFQNNGVVDDSQLPKDRFSAERLKGVDSTLKIQPAKLEDSAVYLCASSPTLAANTGELFFGEGSRLTVL.

By its share, this clone is medium-sized (0.01 to 0.1%). The chain couples TRBV12-3 or TRBV12-4 to TRBJ2-7; 7 positions agree with TRBD1. The trim removed 4 bases at V and 4 bases at J, leaving 1 base unmatched. The CDR3 spans 12 residues. The CDR3 is CASSWTGYEQYF. DNA for the CDR3: TGTGCCAGCAGTTGGACAGGTTACGAGCAGTACTTC.

As concerns this clone: A read error is possible here, since a much larger clone lies one base away. The chain recombines TRBV7-9 with TRBJ2-1; D call uncertain. Trimming stripped 2 bases from V and 13 bases from J, with 12 bases between. Germline CDR1 is SEHNR and CDR2 is FQNEAQ (reference sequence). This CDR3 contains 12 residues. CDR3 region: CASSLIVECQFF. CDR3 bases: TGTGCCAGCAGCTTAATAGTCGAGTGCCAGTTCTTC.

This clone was counted ten times or more. The genes are TRBV6-5 and TRBJ2-3; no clear D gene. The ends were cut back, 0 bases at V and 3 bases at J, with 7 bases in the middle. The CDR3 is 14 amino acids. Per germline, CDR1 MNHEY and CDR2 SVGAGI. CDR3 sequence (DNA): TGTGCCAGCAGTTACTCGAAAGCGACAGATACGCAGTATTTT. This gives the protein CASSYSKATDTQYF.

This clone was recorded at least ten times. This sequence joins TRBV7-2 and TRBJ2-5, with D possibly matching TRBD2 (6 bases). The CDR3 runs 15 residues. Germline V gene data show CDR1 as SGHTA and CDR2 as FQGNSA. V was shortened by 5 bases and J by 1 base, with 14 bases between the two germline ends. The CDR3, as DNA: TGTGCCAGCAGCAACCTGCTGGGAGGCCAAGAGACCCAGTACTTC. It codes for CASSNLLGGQETQYF.

In this sample, this clone turned up many times. This rearrangement joins TRBV7-2 to TRBJ1-3; D uncertain. V was pared by 4 bases and J by 0 bases, with 10 bases between. Per the germline V gene, CDR1 is SGHTA and CDR2 is FQGNSA. The length of the CDR3 is 15 residues. CDR3 nucleotides: TGTGCCAGCAGCTCCGACACTAGCTCTGGAAACACCATATATTTT. Translating it yields CASSSDTSSGNTIYF.

This clone was seen a few times. The CDR3 protein is CASSDTGTSGGYNEQFF. The CDR3 nucleotides are TGCGCCAGCAGTGACACCGGGACTAGCGGGGGATACAATGAGCAGTTCTTC. This chain uses TRBV10-1 with TRBJ2-1; TRBD2 matches 14 bases. The CDR3 has 17 residues. The germline CDR1 and CDR2 sequences are WNHNN and SYGVQD (reference sequence). The J segment lost 4 bases and the V segment lost 3 bases, leaving 5 bases of the junction unmatched.

The table lists this clone with a few counts. The chain is built from TRBV27 and TRBJ2-7; D possibly corresponds to TRBD1 (5 bases). Trimming removed 3 bases at V and 4 bases at J, with 7 bases between. Germline lookup yields CDR1 MNHEY and CDR2 SMNVEV (reference sequence). The CDR3 has 12 residues. The CDR3 bases are TGTGCCAGCAGTTTTACAGGTTACGAGCAGTACTTC. It is translated as CASSFTGYEQYF.